What follows are 31 T cell receptor beta chains derived from one specimen sequenced in a study of radiation and T cells in renal cell carcinoma. Clones were sequenced by immunoSEQ multiplex PCR, and TCRdb holds only the in-frame ones, with some missing. The sample has 50,000 to 65,000 clones, about 74% seen once. Specified time point: blood 4 weeks post-SBRT, at nephrectomy. Treatment reported: 15 Gy SBRT to primary tumor, nephrectomy 4 weeks later. The sample in question was blood, obtained from a patient whose treatment included radiotherapy and nephrectomy. The receptors derive from a man aged 55 to 70 with renal cell carcinoma.

The genes are TRBV5-1 and TRBJ2-1, with TRBD2 as a possible D gene (6 bases). Germline V gene sequence: CDR1 SGHRS, CDR2 YFSETQ. The V end lost 4 bases, the J end lost 4 bases, and 18 bases lay between the germline ends. The CDR3 contains 16 residues. CDR3 coding DNA: TGCGCCAGCAGCCGCTTAGGGACTCCCAATTACAATGAGCAGTTCTTC. Protein product: CASSRLGTPNYNEQFF.

DNA of the CDR3: TGTGCCAGTAGTGTTACAGGGAGGTGGCGCGAGCAGTACTTC. Translation: CASSVTGRWREQYF. V usage is TRBV19 and J usage is TRBJ2-7; perhaps D is TRBD1 or TRBD2 (6 bases each). Trimming took off 5 bases at V and 6 bases at J, with 17 bases between the two ends. Germline V gene data show CDR1 as LNHDA and CDR2 as SQIVND (reference sequence). CDR3 length: 14 amino acids.

This clone occurred once. The genes are TRBV27 and TRBJ2-3; D ambiguous. The CDR3 has 12 amino acids. V was cut by 4 bases and J by 5 bases, with 7 bases left in between. The germline CDR1 and CDR2 sequences are MNHEY and SMNVEV (reference sequence). DNA of the CDR3: TGTGCCAGCAGTTCCCCAGAAGATACGCAGTATTTT. Translating gives CASSSPEDTQYF.

The rearrangement links TRBV5-1 to TRBJ2-5; the D gene could be TRBD1 or TRBD2 (5 bases each). V lost 4 bases to trimming and J lost 2 bases, with 18 bases between them. Germline assignment: CDR1 SGHRS and CDR2 YFSETQ. The CDR3 spans 16 residues. In DNA form, the CDR3 reads TGCGCCAGCAGCGTTAACGTCGGGGCTCAACAAGAGACCCAGTACTTC. It specifies CASSVNVGAQQETQYF.

The chain employs TRBV5-1 and TRBJ2-7; TRBD1 matches 12 bases. V shed 4 bases, J shed 3 bases, and the junction held 8 bases outside the gene matches. CDR1 and CDR2 from the germline V gene are SGHRS and YFSETQ. The CDR3 contains 16 residues. DNA for the CDR3: TGCGCCAGCAGCACAACCGGGACAGGGGGCTTCTACGAGCAGTACTTC. It codes for CASSTTGTGGFYEQYF.

The chain couples TRBV4-2 to TRBJ1-1; D is possibly TRBD1 (5 bases). The CDR3 contains 14 residues. The germline V and J ends were trimmed by 1 base and 0 bases, with 6 bases remaining between them. Germline V lookup: CDR1 LGHNA, CDR2 YNFKEQ. DNA of the CDR3: TGTGCCAGCAGCCAAGGACAGATGAACACTGAAGCTTTCTTT. Translating it yields CASSQGQMNTEAFF.

The chain is built from TRBV11-2 and TRBJ2-5, with D tentatively TRBD2 (6 bases). The CDR3 is 14 residues long. Germline loops: CDR1 SGHAT, CDR2 FQNNGV. The V gene lost 3 bases and the J gene lost 5 bases, with 13 bases spanning the gap. As DNA, the CDR3 is TGTGCCAGCAGCTTTTCGGGGAGCGGGGAGACCCAGTACTTC. Its protein is CASSFSGSGETQYF.

Note on this clone: Its ends do not fully match the called genes, so a read error is possible. This chain links TRBV9 with TRBJ2-5; 7 bases fit TRBD2. CDR3 length: 14 amino acids. Germline V lookup: CDR1 SGDLS, CDR2 YYNGEE. The CDR3 spells CASSWGTNQEIQYF. DNA for the CDR3: TGTGCCAGCTCCTGGGGGACTAACCAAGAGATCCAGTACTTC.

This clone has a single count. The chain has TRBV14 and TRBJ1-1; TRBD1 matches at 8 bases. The V gene end was trimmed by 1 base and the J gene end by 10 bases; junction bases not matched to a gene: 5. CDR1 and CDR2 from the germline V gene are SGHDN and FVKESK. There are 13 residues in the CDR3. CDR3 sequence: CASSQARTGRAFF. In nucleotides, the CDR3 is TGTGCCAGCAGCCAAGCCAGGACAGGGCGAGCTTTCTTT.

The chain has TRBV9 and TRBJ2-3; TRBD2 might be the D (5 bases). This CDR3 contains 15 residues. From germline, CDR1 is SGDLS and CDR2 YYNGEE. Trimming took 4 bases from V and 2 from J, leaving 14 bases between them. The CDR3 loop is CASSTFEAATDTQYF. The CDR3 region has the DNA TGTGCCAGCAGCACGTTTGAAGCGGCCACAGATACGCAGTATTTT.

The chain combines TRBV6-5 with TRBJ1-1, with a tentative D call TRBD1 (5 bases). The V end lost 7 bases, the J end lost 11 bases, and 14 bases lay between the germline ends. The CDR3 has 11 amino acids. Germline V gene lookup returns CDR1 MNHEY and CDR2 SVGAGI. CDR3 DNA sequence: TGTGCCAGCACCGAGTGGGGGATGGCTTTCTTT. This sequence encodes CASTEWGMAFF.

The chain couples TRBV7-9 to TRBJ1-1, with D perhaps matching TRBD1 (5 bases). The length of the CDR3 is 14 residues. Germline V gene lookup returns CDR1 SEHNR and CDR2 FQNEAQ (reference sequence). V was trimmed by 0 bases and J by 1 base, leaving 6 bases between them. Here the CDR3 reads CASSLAGQNTEAFF. The CDR3 DNA is TGTGCCAGCAGCTTAGCCGGACAGAACACTGAAGCTTTCTTT.

The rearrangement joins TRBV7-8 to TRBJ2-2; 9 positions match TRBD2. The V segment lost 8 bases and the J segment 0 bases; nucleotides outside the gene matches: 7. The CDR3 is made up of 16 amino acids. CDR1 is SGHVS, CDR2 FQNEAQ, per germline. Here the CDR3 reads CASLRREGPNTGELFF. The CDR3 DNA reads TGTGCCAGCTTAAGGCGGGAGGGCCCGAACACCGGGGAGCTGTTTTTT.

V is TRBV5-5 and J is TRBJ1-2, with unresolved D. Germline lookup yields CDR1 SGHKS and CDR2 YYEKEE (reference sequence). This CDR3 region has 15 residues. Trimming took 0 bases from V and 8 from J, leaving 17 bases between them. The CDR3 bases are TGTGCCAGCAGCTTGGTCCAGCACCTTATCTCCGGCTACACCTTC. This gives the protein CASSLVQHLISGYTF.

The chain recombines TRBV10-2 with TRBJ2-7; 8 bases match TRBD1. Germline V lookup: CDR1 WSHSY, CDR2 SAAADI. There are 13 residues in the CDR3. V was pared by 6 bases and J by 1 base, with 2 bases of the junction left unmatched. CDR3 amino acids: CASRDRVSYEQYV. For the CDR3, the DNA is TGCGCCAGCAGGGACAGGGTTTCCTACGAGCAGTACGTC.

This clone was counted between two and nine times. This chain links TRBV19 with TRBJ2-3, with 12 bases aligning to TRBD2. Germline CDR1 is LNHDA and CDR2 is SQIVND (reference sequence). The CDR3 length is 16 residues. V lost 5 bases to trimming and J lost 2 bases; unmatched junction nucleotides: 5. CDR3 in amino acids: CASSYTSGGFTDTQYF. CDR3 bases: TGTGCCAGTAGTTACACTAGCGGGGGGTTCACAGATACGCAGTATTTT. Full variable domain (outside the CDR3, taken from reference TRBV19 and TRBJ2-3): DGGITQSPKYLFRKEGQNVTLSCEQNLNHDAMYWYRQDPGQGLRLIYYSQIVNDFQKGDIAEGYSVSREKKESFPLTVTSAQKNPTAFYLCASSYTSGGFTDTQYFGPGTRLTVL.

The V gene is TRBV29-1, the J gene TRBJ2-7, with D uncertain. V was pared by 5 bases and J by 5 bases, with 7 bases between. This CDR3 is 10 amino acids long. From germline, CDR1 is SQVTM and CDR2 ANQGSEA. CDR3 DNA: TGCAGCGTTTGGGGTAACGAGCAGTACTTC. It yields the protein CSVWGNEQYF.

The chain combines TRBV4-3 with TRBJ2-1; TRBD1 is a possible D gene (5 bases). This CDR3 spans 14 amino acids. Trimming pared 0 bases from V and 7 bases from J, leaving 10 bases between. Germline V gene sequence: CDR1 LGHNA, CDR2 YSLEER. The CDR3: CASSQDRVSNEQFF. CDR3 DNA sequence: TGCGCCAGCAGCCAAGACAGGGTCAGTAATGAGCAGTTCTTC.

The chain links TRBV29-1 to TRBJ1-2, with D perhaps matching TRBD1 (6 bases). Trimming removed 4 bases at V and 4 bases at J, with 16 bases between. CDR1 and CDR2 (germline): SQVTM, ANQGSEA. The CDR3 contains 14 residues. CDR3 DNA: TGCAGCGTTGGGGAGCAGGGGCTCGGCTATGGCTACACCTTC. It translates to CSVGEQGLGYGYTF.

This clone came up a few times. The rearrangement links TRBV7-3 to TRBJ2-3, with TRBD2 matching over 10 bases. The germline V gene encodes CDR1 SGHTA and CDR2 FQGTGA. The junction had 4 bases not matched to a gene; V was cut back by 5 bases and J by 5 bases. CDR3 length: 14 amino acids. The CDR3 sequence: CASSQGLAEDTQYF. The CDR3 DNA reads as TGTGCCAGCAGCCAAGGACTAGCGGAAGATACGCAGTATTTT.

The chain uses TRBV2 and TRBJ1-2, with D possibly TRBD1 on 5 matching bases. From germline, CDR1 is SNHLY and CDR2 FYNNEI. The CDR3 extends over 16 amino acids. The V end lost 2 bases, the J end lost 8 bases, and 21 bases lay between the germline ends. The CDR3 nucleotides are TGTGCCAGCAGTGAAATGGGGGTTGGCAGGTCTATGGGCTACACCTTC. This sequence encodes CASSEMGVGRSMGYTF.

The genes are TRBV6-6 and TRBJ2-3; 13 nucleotides align to TRBD2. The V gene's germline CDR1 is MNHNY and CDR2 SVGAGI (reference sequence). There are 16 residues in the CDR3. V shed 4 bases and J 6 bases; nucleotides not matched to a gene: 7. CDR3 in amino acids: CASSFGLAGDRDTQYF. The CDR3 DNA reads as TGTGCCAGCAGTTTCGGACTAGCGGGAGATCGGGATACGCAGTATTTT.

In this sample, this clone turned up once. The chain carries TRBV14 and TRBJ1-3; D gene uncertain. V lost 3 bases and J 11 bases, leaving 11 bases between the germline ends. CDR1 and CDR2 (germline): SGHDN, FVKESK. The CDR3 spans 12 residues. The DNA for the CDR3 is TGTGCCAGCAGCCAGACTCCTGTGGCCATATATTTT. Its translation is CASSQTPVAIYF.

The sample holds a few counts of this clone. V is TRBV19 and J is TRBJ1-2; no firm D call. The germline gives CDR1 LNHDA, CDR2 SQIVND (reference sequence). Trimming took 5 bases from V and 4 from J, leaving 11 bases between them. The CDR3 is 13 residues long. This CDR3 reads CASSSLSSYGYTF. The CDR3 bases are TGTGCCAGTAGTTCTTTGTCCAGCTATGGCTACACCTTC.

This clone was found many times. The gene calls are TRBV7-8 and TRBJ1-5; TRBD1 matches 7 bases. The CDR3 is 16 residues long. The junction had 10 bases not matched to a gene; V was cut back by 1 base and J by 7 bases. In germline, CDR1 is SGHVS, CDR2 FQNEAQ. The CDR3 sequence is CASSLGGRQGLQPQHF. The CDR3 DNA reads as TGTGCCAGCAGCTTAGGGGGTCGACAGGGATTACAGCCCCAGCATTTT.

The chain is built from TRBV27 and TRBJ1-5; a possible D gene is TRBD1 (5 bases). V gave up 5 bases and J gave up 4 bases, with 21 bases separating them. CDR3 length: 17 amino acids. In germline, CDR1 is MNHEY, CDR2 SMNVEV (reference sequence). The CDR3 protein is CASSPGRTGIKNQPQHF. CDR3 coding DNA: TGTGCCAGCAGTCCGGGACGAACGGGGATTAAGAATCAGCCCCAGCATTTT.

The rearrangement uses TRBV4-3 and TRBJ2-6; D gene unclear. The CDR3 contains 16 residues. Trimming took off 0 bases at V and 1 base at J, with 7 bases between the two ends. The germline V gene encodes CDR1 LGHNA and CDR2 YSLEER. The DNA of the CDR3 is TGCGCCAGCAGCCAAGAAAGGCAATCTGGGGCCAACGTCCTGACTTTC. As protein: CASSQERQSGANVLTF.

The rearrangement links TRBV4-3 to TRBJ1-5; D gene unclear. The CDR3 length is 13 residues. Germline V gene lookup returns CDR1 LGHNA and CDR2 YSLEER. With 0 bases removed from V and 7 bases from J, the gap between germline ends came to 7 bases. The CDR3 DNA follows: TGCGCCAGCAGCCAAGAACAGAACCAGCCCCAGCATTTT. Translating gives CASSQEQNQPQHF.

This clone was observed a few times. This chain uses TRBV5-1 with TRBJ1-2; tentative D call: TRBD1 (5 bases). The germline V gene encodes CDR1 SGHRS and CDR2 YFSETQ. Deletions cut 4 bases from V and 7 bases from J, with 11 bases between. This CDR3 is built from 12 residues. The CDR3 protein is CASSPGISGYTF. CDR3 sequence (DNA): TGCGCCAGCAGCCCAGGGATCTCTGGCTACACCTTC.

The V call is TRBV14, the J call TRBJ1-6; a weak D match, TRBD1 (6 bases). The CDR3 covers 20 residues. Germline CDR1 SGHDN, CDR2 FVKESK. The germline V and J ends were trimmed by 8 bases and 0 bases, with 26 bases remaining between them. Here the CDR3 DNA reads TGTGCCAGCCCAGATACTGTAGACAGGATAGCAAGCTCCTATAATTCACCCCTCCACTTT. It codes for CASPDTVDRIASSYNSPLHF.

This chain links TRBV6-1 with TRBJ1-1, with no clear D. Germline V CDR1 and CDR2: MNHNS, SASEGT. V lost 3 bases to trimming and J lost 11 bases, with 16 bases between them. The CDR3 has 13 residues. DNA of the CDR3: TGTGCCAGCAGTGACAGGAGAAGTTTACAGGCTTTCTTT. It encodes CASSDRRSLQAFF.